Following are 22 T cell receptor beta chains from one sample sequenced in a study of cytomegalovirus exposure and HLA in healthy donors. Primers included in the PCR were 60 Vbeta and 13 Jbeta primers. Profiling relied on immunoSEQ multiplex PCR, and the TCRdb table lists in-frame clones only, not all of them. The sample contains roughly 100,000 clones, about 81% of which appear only once. Sequencing input: PBMCs. Every receptor here comes from a man aged 25 to 40 in good health and CMV-seronegative.

The chain joins TRBV19 to TRBJ1-5; no firm D call. CDR1 is LNHDA and CDR2 is SQIVND in the germline V gene (reference sequence). CDR3 length: 14 residues. V was shortened by 6 bases and J by 0 bases, with 9 bases between the two germline ends. The CDR3 DNA reads as TGTGCCAGTAGCAGACTGAATAGCAATCAGCCCCAGCATTTT. Amino acids: CASSRLNSNQPQHF.

The J gene is TRBJ1-1, the V gene TRBV27; D is ambiguous. The CDR3 is 14 residues long. Trimming left V 6 bases short and J 1 base short, with 12 bases between. Per the germline V gene, CDR1 is MNHEY and CDR2 is SMNVEV (reference sequence). The CDR3 loop reads CASRLVGWNTEAFF. CDR3 coding DNA: TGTGCCAGCAGACTTGTCGGGTGGAACACTGAAGCTTTCTTT.

The chain employs TRBV18 and TRBJ1-2, with a tentative D call TRBD1 (6 bases). Trimming shortened V by 3 bases and J by 7 bases, and 6 bases separated the two germline ends. The CDR3 consists of 11 residues. CDR1 KGHSH and CDR2 LQKENI come from the germline V gene. The CDR3 reads CASSPTGGYTF. The DNA of the CDR3 is TGTGCCAGCTCACCGACAGGTGGCTACACCTTC.

This rearrangement joins TRBV7-2 to TRBJ1-1; D remains unclear. Germline CDR1 SGHTA, CDR2 FQGNSA. The CDR3 extends over 15 amino acids. Trimming took 1 base from V and 7 from J, leaving 16 bases between them. The CDR3 sequence is CASSLGTLGRREAFF. The DNA of the CDR3 is TGTGCCAGCAGCTTAGGAACCTTGGGGAGGCGTGAAGCTTTCTTT.

The chain couples TRBV5-6 to TRBJ1-2, with unresolved D. CDR3 length: 13 residues. Trimming stripped 7 bases from V and 4 bases from J, with 14 bases between. From germline, CDR1 is SGHDT and CDR2 YYEEEE. CDR3: CASRPEGSYGYTF. The CDR3 DNA is TGTGCCAGCCGCCCTGAGGGCAGCTATGGCTACACCTTC.

The chain links TRBV9 to TRBJ1-1, with 8 bases lining up with TRBD1. CDR1 is SGDLS and CDR2 is YYNGEE in the germline V gene. The ends lost 4 bases at V and 1 base at J; junction bases unmatched: 9. CDR3 size: 16 residues. CDR3: CASSPTPGTGNTEAFF. CDR3 DNA: TGTGCCAGCAGCCCGACCCCCGGGACAGGGAACACTGAAGCTTTCTTT.

This clone was observed once. The chain has TRBV10-3 and TRBJ1-5, with D perhaps matching TRBD1 (6 bases). The CDR3 is 13 amino acids. Per germline, CDR1 ENHRY and CDR2 SYGVKD. Trimming took 6 bases from V and 7 from J, leaving 13 bases between them. CDR3 sequence reads: CAIRDSTGQPQHF. The CDR3 DNA reads TGTGCCATCAGAGATTCGACAGGACAGCCCCAGCATTTT.

This clone has only one observation. The chain is built from TRBV30 and TRBJ1-2; D may be TRBD1 (5 bases). Germline lookup yields CDR1 GTSNPN and CDR2 SVGIG (reference sequence). The V end lost 0 bases, the J end lost 5 bases, and 10 bases lay between the germline ends. The CDR3 runs to 13 residues. CDR3 region: CAWSVQQVYGYTF. The CDR3 bases are TGTGCCTGGAGTGTACAACAGGTGTATGGCTACACCTTC.

DNA for the CDR3: TGTGCCAGCAGCCAGGGACTAGCGGGGTACAATGAGCAGTTCTTC. The encoded protein is CASSQGLAGYNEQFF. V and J are TRBV7-7 and TRBJ2-1, with TRBD2 matching 13 bases. CDR3 length: 15 amino acids. The J segment lost 4 bases and the V segment lost 5 bases, leaving 2 bases of the junction unmatched. CDR1 and CDR2 (germline): SSHAT, FNYEAQ (reference sequence).

Only a few counts were recorded for this clone. The rearrangement joins TRBV9 to TRBJ2-3, with 16 bases aligning to TRBD2. The CDR3 runs 17 residues. V shed 4 bases, J shed 4 bases, and the junction held 6 bases outside the gene matches. Germline lookup yields CDR1 SGDLS and CDR2 YYNGEE. Here the CDR3 DNA reads TGTGCCAGCAGCCCGGGGACTAGCGGGGGGGAGGCAGATACGCAGTATTTT. Amino acid sequence: CASSPGTSGGEADTQYF.

The CDR3 DNA reads TGCGCCAGCAGCCCGCAAACAGGGTTCTATGGCTACACCTTC. Its translation: CASSPQTGFYGYTF. The chain is built from TRBV5-1 and TRBJ1-2, with a tentative D call TRBD1 (6 bases). V lost 4 bases, J lost 4 bases, and 14 bases lay in between. Germline loops: CDR1 SGHRS, CDR2 YFSETQ. The CDR3 consists of 14 residues.

The V call is TRBV9, the J call TRBJ2-2; TRBD1 aligns across 7 bases. The CDR3 consists of 16 residues. J was trimmed by 5 bases and V by 3 bases; bases with no gene match: 10. Germline loops: CDR1 SGDLS, CDR2 YYNGEE. CDR3 region: CASSAPQGSGTGELFF. CDR3 in DNA: TGTGCCAGCAGCGCGCCACAGGGGTCAGGAACCGGGGAGCTGTTTTTT.

J is TRBJ1-2 and V is TRBV19; no clear D gene. CDR1 and CDR2 (germline): LNHDA, SQIVND (reference sequence). This CDR3 is 13 amino acids long. Trimming shortened V by 0 bases and J by 6 bases, and 8 bases separated the two germline ends. The CDR3 reads CASSIDLEDGYTF. CDR3 sequence (DNA): TGTGCCAGTAGTATAGATCTTGAGGATGGCTACACCTTC. Full variable domain (outside the CDR3, taken from reference TRBV19 and TRBJ1-2): DGGITQSPKYLFRKEGQNVTLSCEQNLNHDAMYWYRQDPGQGLRLIYYSQIVNDFQKGDIAEGYSVSREKKESFPLTVTSAQKNPTAFYLCASSIDLEDGYTFGSGTRLTVV.

This sequence joins TRBV7-9 and TRBJ2-7; D might be TRBD1 (7 bases). The CDR3 length is 15 residues. Per the germline V gene, CDR1 is SEHNR and CDR2 is FQNEAQ (reference sequence). Trimming stripped 6 bases from V and 8 bases from J, with 23 bases between. Here the CDR3 reads CASRPPFRQGGKQYF. In DNA form, the CDR3 reads TGTGCCAGCAGGCCACCCTTTAGACAGGGAGGCAAGCAGTACTTC. Drawing the rest from reference TRBV7-9 and TRBJ2-7, the complete variable domain is DTGVSQNPRHKITKRGQNVTFRCDPISEHNRLYWYRQTLGQGPEFLTYFQNEAQLEKSRLLSDRFSAERPKGSFSTLEIQRTEQGDSAMYLCASRPPFRQGGKQYFGPGTRLTVT.

The chain recombines TRBV19 with TRBJ1-2; 9 nucleotides align to TRBD1. The CDR3 consists of 16 residues. Germline CDR1 LNHDA, CDR2 SQIVND (reference sequence). V gave up 5 bases and J gave up 2 bases; unmatched junction bases: 9. The CDR3 loop is CASSSLQGAANYGYTF. In DNA form, the CDR3 reads TGTGCCAGTAGTTCCCTACAGGGGGCAGCCAACTATGGCTACACCTTC.

The chain has TRBV7-9 and TRBJ1-2; TRBD1 aligns across 9 bases. CDR1 and CDR2 from the germline V gene are SEHNR and FQNEAQ (reference sequence). After removal of 1 base from V and 4 bases from J, the junction contained 10 bases not matched to a gene. This CDR3 spans 17 amino acids. This CDR3 is CASSLVPPGQGSYGYTF. The DNA for the CDR3 is TGTGCCAGCAGCTTAGTTCCCCCGGGACAGGGAAGCTATGGCTACACCTTC.

This chain links TRBV4-1 with TRBJ2-7; 8 bases are shared with TRBD2. The trim removed 3 bases at V and 2 bases at J, leaving 0 bases unmatched. The CDR3 contains 13 residues. Germline loops: CDR1 MGHRA, CDR2 YSYEKL. The CDR3 nucleotides are TGCGCCAGCAGCCAGGGACTAGCCTACGAGCAGTACTTC. It yields the protein CASSQGLAYEQYF.

The CDR3 sequence: CASSEPGQGLYEQYF. The DNA of the CDR3 is TGCGCCAGCAGTGAGCCGGGACAGGGACTCTACGAGCAGTACTTC. V usage is TRBV10-1 and J usage is TRBJ2-7, with 9 bases that match TRBD1. Trimming at V came to 2 bases and at J to 3 bases, leaving 5 bases not matched to a gene. The CDR3 is 15 amino acids. Per the germline V gene, CDR1 is WNHNN and CDR2 is SYGVQD (reference sequence).

J is TRBJ1-1 and V is TRBV27, with D unclear. Per germline, CDR1 MNHEY and CDR2 SMNVEV (reference sequence). CDR3 length: 16 amino acids. Deletions cut 4 bases from V and 0 bases from J, with 15 bases between. For the CDR3, the DNA is TGTGCCAGCAGTTCCTATGCGATAGGAGTGAACACTGAAGCTTTCTTT. Residues: CASSSYAIGVNTEAFF.

The V and J genes are TRBV10-1 and TRBJ2-4, with TRBD2 as a possible D gene (6 bases). Germline lookup yields CDR1 WNHNN and CDR2 SYGVQD (reference sequence). Trimming stripped 0 bases from V and 0 bases from J, with 18 bases between. CDR3 length: 19 amino acids. CDR3 amino acids: CASSESSGGTFPAKNIQYF. CDR3 coding DNA: TGCGCCAGCAGTGAGTCGTCTGGGGGGACCTTTCCAGCCAAAAACATTCAGTACTTC.

This chain uses TRBV6-5 with TRBJ2-5; weak D call: TRBD1 (6 bases). V was trimmed by 3 bases and J by 3 bases, leaving 11 bases between them. Germline-derived CDR1 and CDR2 are MNHEY and SVGAGI. CDR3 length: 14 residues. The CDR3 DNA reads TGTGCCAGCAGTTATTCCGGGGACAAAGAGACCCAGTACTTC. Translating it yields CASSYSGDKETQYF.

This chain joins TRBV5-6 and TRBJ2-7; 7 nucleotides agree with TRBD2. V shed 1 base, J shed 3 bases, and the junction held 4 bases outside the gene matches. Germline V lookup: CDR1 SGHDT, CDR2 YYEEEE. This CDR3 is 14 amino acids long. The CDR3 sequence: CASSLPGGIYEQYF. In nucleotides, the CDR3 is TGTGCCAGCAGCTTGCCGGGAGGTATCTACGAGCAGTACTTC.